This TCR beta chain was sequenced in a study of cytomegalovirus exposure and HLA in healthy donors. It was with 60 Vbeta and 13 Jbeta primers that the PCR ran. Only in-frame clones appear in the TCRdb table, and some are missing; sequencing was by immunoSEQ multiplex PCR. The sample has about 98,000 clones, roughly four fifths seen once; the top ten hold roughly 9.6%. Sequencing was performed on PBMCs. The sequence came from a male donor in good health and CMV-seropositive.

CDR3 DNA sequence: TGTGCCAGCAGCTTAGTGGCGACTAGCGGCTACGAGCAGTACTTC. This encodes CASSLVATSGYEQYF. The rearrangement uses TRBV7-6 and TRBJ2-5; 9 bases fit TRBD2. The tail of the sequence fits TRBJ2-7 better, so the J call may be wrong. The CDR3 is 15 residues long. Germline V CDR1 and CDR2: SGHVS, FNYEAQ.